This paragraph covers one T cell receptor (beta chain) sequence. No antigen is known for it. Trimming took 0 bases from V and 4 from J; bases not matched to a gene: 5. In germline, CDR1 is KGHSH, CDR2 LQKENI. The CDR3 is made up of 15 amino acids. The time point here: sample taken at primary tumor resection. Researchers sequenced whole RNA taken from tumor, nontumor lung or frozen PBMC without sorting. This entry belongs to a study of spatial heterogeneity in lung cancer. TCRdb re-called the 5' RACE reads through MiXCR, storing one row per CDR3 protein. The sample has about 38,000 distinct CDR3 sequences; roughly 8% are singletons. Study-level results: Resection saw ubiquitous expanded tumor TCRs appear in blood more than follow-up did.

This sample comprised PBMCs, obtained at surgery. The sequence derives from a male donor with early-stage non-small cell lung cancer. V is TRBV18 and J is TRBJ1-2, with TRBD1 identical over 7 bases. For the CDR3, the DNA is TGTGCCAGCTCACCACCGAACAGGGGAGCCTATGGCTACACCTTC. Protein sequence: CASSPPNRGAYGYTF. The variable domain in full, with the rest retrieved from reference TRBV18 and TRBJ1-2, is NAGVMQNPRHLVRRRGQEARLRCSPMKGHSHVYWYRQLPEEGLKFMVYLQKENIIDESGMPKERFSAEFPKEGPSILRIQQVVRGDSAAYFCASSPPNRGAYGYTFGSGTRLTVV.